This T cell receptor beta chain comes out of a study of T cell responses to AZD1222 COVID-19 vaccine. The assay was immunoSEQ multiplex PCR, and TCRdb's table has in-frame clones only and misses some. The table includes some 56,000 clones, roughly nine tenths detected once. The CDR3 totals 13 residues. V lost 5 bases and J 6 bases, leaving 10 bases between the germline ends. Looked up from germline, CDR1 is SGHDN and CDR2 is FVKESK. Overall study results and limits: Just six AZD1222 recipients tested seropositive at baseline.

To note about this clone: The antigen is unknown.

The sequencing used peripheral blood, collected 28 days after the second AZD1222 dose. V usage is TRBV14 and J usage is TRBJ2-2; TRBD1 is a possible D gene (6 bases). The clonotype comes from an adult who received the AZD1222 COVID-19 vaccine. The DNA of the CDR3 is TGTGCCAGCAGCGTACAGGGTCCCGGGGAGCTGTTTTTT. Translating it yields CASSVQGPGELFF.